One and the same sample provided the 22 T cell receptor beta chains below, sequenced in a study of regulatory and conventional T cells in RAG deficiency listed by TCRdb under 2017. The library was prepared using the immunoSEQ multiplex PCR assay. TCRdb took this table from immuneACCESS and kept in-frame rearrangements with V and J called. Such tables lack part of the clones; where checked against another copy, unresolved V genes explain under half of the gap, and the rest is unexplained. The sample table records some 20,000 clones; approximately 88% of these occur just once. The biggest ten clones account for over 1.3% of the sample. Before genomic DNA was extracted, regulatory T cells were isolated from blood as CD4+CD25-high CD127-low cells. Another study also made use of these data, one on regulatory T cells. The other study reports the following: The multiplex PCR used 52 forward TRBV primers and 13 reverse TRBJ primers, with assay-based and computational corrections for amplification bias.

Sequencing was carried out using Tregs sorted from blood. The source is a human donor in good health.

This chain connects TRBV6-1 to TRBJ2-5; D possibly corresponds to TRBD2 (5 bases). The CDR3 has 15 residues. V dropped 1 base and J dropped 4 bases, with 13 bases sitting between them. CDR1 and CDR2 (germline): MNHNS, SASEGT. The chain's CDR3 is CASSEVEGVGETQYF. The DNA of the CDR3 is TGTGCCAGCAGTGAAGTTGAGGGAGTGGGAGAGACCCAGTACTTC.

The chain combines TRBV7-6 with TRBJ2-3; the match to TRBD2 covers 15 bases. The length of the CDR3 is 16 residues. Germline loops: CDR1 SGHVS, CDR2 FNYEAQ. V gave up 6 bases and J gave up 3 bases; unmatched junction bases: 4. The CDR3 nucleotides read TGTGCCAGCAGGCAAGGGACTAGCGGGGGGACAGATACGCAGTATTTT. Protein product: CASRQGTSGGTDTQYF.

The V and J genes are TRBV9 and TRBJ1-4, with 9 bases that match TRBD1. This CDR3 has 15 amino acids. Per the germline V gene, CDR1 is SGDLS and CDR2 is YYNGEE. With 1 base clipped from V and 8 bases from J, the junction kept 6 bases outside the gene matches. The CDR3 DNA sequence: TGTGCCAGCAGCGTACAAGGGACAGGGAACGAAAAACTGTTTTTT. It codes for CASSVQGTGNEKLFF.

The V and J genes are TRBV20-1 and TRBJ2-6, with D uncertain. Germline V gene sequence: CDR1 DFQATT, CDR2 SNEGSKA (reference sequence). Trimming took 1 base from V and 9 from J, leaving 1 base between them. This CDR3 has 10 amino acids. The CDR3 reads CSARGNVLTF. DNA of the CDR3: TGCAGTGCTAGAGGCAACGTCCTGACTTTC.

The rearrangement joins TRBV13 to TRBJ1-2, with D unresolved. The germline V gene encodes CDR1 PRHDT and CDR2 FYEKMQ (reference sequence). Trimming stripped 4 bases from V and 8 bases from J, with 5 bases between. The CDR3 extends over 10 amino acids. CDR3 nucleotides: TGTGCCAGCAGCTCCGTCGGCTACACCTTC. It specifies CASSSVGYTF.

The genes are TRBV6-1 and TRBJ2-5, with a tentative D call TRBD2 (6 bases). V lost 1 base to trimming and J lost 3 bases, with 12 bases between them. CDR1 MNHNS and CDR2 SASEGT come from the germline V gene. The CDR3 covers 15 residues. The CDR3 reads CASSEDRGRKETQYF. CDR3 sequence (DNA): TGTGCCAGCAGTGAAGACCGAGGGAGGAAAGAGACCCAGTACTTC.

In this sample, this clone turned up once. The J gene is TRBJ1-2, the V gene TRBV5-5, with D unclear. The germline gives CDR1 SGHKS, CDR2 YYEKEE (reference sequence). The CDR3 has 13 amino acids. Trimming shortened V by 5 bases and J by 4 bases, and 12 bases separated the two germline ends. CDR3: CASRIGPLYGYTF. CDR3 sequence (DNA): TGTGCCAGCAGAATAGGTCCACTCTATGGCTACACCTTC.

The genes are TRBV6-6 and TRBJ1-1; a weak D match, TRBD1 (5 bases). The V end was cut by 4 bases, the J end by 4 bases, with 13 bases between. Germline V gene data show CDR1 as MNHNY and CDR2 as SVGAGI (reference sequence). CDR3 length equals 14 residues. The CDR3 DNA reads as TGTGCCAGCAGTTTGAGGGGCCAGTCCACTGAAGCTTTCTTT. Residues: CASSLRGQSTEAFF.

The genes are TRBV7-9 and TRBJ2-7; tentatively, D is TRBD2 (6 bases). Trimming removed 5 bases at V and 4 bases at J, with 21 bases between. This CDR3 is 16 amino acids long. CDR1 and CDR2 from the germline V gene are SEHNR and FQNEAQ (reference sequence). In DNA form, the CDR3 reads TGTGCCAGCAGCAGAGAATACGGGAGTAAAGTATACGAGCAGTACTTC. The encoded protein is CASSREYGSKVYEQYF.

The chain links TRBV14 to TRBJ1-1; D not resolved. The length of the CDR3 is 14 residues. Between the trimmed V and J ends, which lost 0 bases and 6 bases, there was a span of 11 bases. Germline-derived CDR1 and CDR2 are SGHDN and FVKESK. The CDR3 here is CASSQDLGLSEAFF. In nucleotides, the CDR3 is TGTGCCAGCAGCCAAGATCTTGGGCTGTCTGAAGCTTTCTTT.

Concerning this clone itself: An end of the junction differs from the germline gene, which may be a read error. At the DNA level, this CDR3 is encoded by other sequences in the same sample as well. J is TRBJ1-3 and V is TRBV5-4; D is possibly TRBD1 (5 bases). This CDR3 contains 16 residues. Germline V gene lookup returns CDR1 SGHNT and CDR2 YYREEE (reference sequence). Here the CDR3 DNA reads TGTGCCAGCAGCTTGTCGCAGGGCTACTCTGGAAACACCATATATTTC. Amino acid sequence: CASSLSQGYSGNTIYF.

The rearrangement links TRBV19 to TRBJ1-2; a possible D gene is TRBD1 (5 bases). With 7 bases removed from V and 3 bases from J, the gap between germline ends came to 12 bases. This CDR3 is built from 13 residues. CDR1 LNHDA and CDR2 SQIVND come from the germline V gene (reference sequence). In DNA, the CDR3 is TGTGCCAGTAACGAGGGGAGGGACTATGGCTACACCTTC. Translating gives CASNEGRDYGYTF.

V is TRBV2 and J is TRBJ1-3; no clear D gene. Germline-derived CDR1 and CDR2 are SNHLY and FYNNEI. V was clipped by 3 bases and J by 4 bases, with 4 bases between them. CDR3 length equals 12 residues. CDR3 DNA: TGTGCCAGCAGTGAGTCGGGAAACACCATATATTTT. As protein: CASSESGNTIYF.

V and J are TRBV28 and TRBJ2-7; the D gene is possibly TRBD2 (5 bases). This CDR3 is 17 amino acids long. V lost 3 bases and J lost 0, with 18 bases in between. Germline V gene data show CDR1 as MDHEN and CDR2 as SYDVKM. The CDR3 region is CASSFSWGDPASYEQYF. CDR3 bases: TGTGCCAGCAGTTTTAGCTGGGGAGACCCCGCCTCCTACGAGCAGTACTTC.

The CDR3 bases are TGTGCCAGCAGTTCCCACACAGATACGCAGTATTTT. Translation gives CASSSHTDTQYF. This chain uses TRBV27 with TRBJ2-3; D unclear. Germline loops: CDR1 MNHEY, CDR2 SMNVEV (reference sequence). V was shortened by 4 bases and J by 2 bases, with 4 bases between the two germline ends. This CDR3 is 12 amino acids long.

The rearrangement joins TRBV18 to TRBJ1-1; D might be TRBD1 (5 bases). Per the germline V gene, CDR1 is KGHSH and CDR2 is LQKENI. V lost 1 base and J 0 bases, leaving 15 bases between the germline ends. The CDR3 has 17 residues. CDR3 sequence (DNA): TGTGCCAGCTCACCACGGGAGGGAGGGGCTATGAACACTGAAGCTTTCTTT. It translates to CASSPREGGAMNTEAFF.

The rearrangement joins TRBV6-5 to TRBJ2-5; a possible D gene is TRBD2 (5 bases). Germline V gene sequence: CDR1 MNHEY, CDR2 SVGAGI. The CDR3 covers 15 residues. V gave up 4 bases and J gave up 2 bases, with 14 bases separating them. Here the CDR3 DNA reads TGTGCCAGCAGTTCACCAGCCGGGAATCAAGAGACCCAGTACTTC. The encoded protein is CASSSPAGNQETQYF.

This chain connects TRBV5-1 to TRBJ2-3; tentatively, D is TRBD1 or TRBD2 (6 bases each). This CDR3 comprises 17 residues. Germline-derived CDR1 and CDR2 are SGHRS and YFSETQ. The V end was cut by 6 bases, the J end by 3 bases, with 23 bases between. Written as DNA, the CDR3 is TGCGCCAGCACCCGCTTAGGGGGGATACTTGGGACAGATACGCAGTATTTT. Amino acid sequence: CASTRLGGILGTDTQYF.

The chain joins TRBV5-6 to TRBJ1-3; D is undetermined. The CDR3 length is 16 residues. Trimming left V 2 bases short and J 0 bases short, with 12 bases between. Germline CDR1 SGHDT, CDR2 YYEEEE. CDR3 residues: CASSFGIQSSGNTIYF. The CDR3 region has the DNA TGTGCCAGCAGCTTTGGGATCCAGAGCTCTGGAAACACCATATATTTT.

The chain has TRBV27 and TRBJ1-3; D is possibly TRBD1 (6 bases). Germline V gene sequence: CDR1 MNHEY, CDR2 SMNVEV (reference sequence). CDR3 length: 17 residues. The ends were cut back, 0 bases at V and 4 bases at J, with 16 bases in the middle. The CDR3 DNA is TGTGCCAGCAGTTTATCGGGACACGGCCTCGAGGGAAACACCATATATTTT. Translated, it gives CASSLSGHGLEGNTIYF.

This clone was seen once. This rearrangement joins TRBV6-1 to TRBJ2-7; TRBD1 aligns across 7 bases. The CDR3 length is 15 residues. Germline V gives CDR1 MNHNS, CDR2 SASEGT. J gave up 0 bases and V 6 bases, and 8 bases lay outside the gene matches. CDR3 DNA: TGTGCCAGCAGGGCACCGGGACAGAGCTCCTACGAGCAGTACTTC. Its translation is CASRAPGQSSYEQYF.

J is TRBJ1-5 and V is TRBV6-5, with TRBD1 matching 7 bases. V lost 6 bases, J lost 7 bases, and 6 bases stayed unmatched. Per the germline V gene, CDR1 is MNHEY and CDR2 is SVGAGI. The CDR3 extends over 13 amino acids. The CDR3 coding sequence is TGTGCCAGCAGCTCTAACAGGGGACAGCCCCAGCATTTT. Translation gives CASSSNRGQPQHF.